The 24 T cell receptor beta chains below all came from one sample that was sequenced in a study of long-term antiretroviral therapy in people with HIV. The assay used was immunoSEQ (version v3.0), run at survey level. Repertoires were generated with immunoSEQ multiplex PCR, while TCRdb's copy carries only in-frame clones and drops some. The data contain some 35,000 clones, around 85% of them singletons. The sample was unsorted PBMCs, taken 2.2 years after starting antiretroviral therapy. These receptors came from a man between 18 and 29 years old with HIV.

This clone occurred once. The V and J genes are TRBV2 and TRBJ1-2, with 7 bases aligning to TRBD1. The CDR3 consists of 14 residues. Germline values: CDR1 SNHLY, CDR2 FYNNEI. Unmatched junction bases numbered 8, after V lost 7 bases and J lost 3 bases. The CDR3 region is CASNPPGTDYGYTF. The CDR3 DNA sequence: TGTGCCAGCAACCCCCCCGGGACAGACTATGGCTACACCTTC. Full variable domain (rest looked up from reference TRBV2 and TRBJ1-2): EPEVTQTPSHQVTQMGQEVILRCVPISNHLYFYWYRQILGQKVEFLVSFYNNEISEKSEIFDDQFSVERPDGSNFTLKIRSTKLEDSAMYFCASNPPGTDYGYTFGSGTRLTVV.

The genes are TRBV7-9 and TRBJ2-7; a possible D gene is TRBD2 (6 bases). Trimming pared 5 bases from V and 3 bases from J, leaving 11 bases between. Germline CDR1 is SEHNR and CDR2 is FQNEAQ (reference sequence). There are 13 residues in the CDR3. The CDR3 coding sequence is TGTGCCAGCAGCCCGGGGACTTTCTACGAGCAGTACTTC. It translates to CASSPGTFYEQYF.

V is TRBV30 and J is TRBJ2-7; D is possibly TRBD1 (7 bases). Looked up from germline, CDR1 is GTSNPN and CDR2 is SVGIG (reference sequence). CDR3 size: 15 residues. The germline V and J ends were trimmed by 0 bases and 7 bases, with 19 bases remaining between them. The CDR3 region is CAWSVLAGGSREQYF. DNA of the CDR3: TGTGCCTGGAGTGTACTGGCAGGGGGGTCAAGGGAGCAGTACTTC.

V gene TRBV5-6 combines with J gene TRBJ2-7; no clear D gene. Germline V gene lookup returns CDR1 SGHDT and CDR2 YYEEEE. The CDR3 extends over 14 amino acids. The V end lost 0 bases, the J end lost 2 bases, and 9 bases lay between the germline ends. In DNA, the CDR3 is TGTGCCAGCAGCTTGGGCCAGCTCACCTACGAGCAGTACTTC. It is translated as CASSLGQLTYEQYF. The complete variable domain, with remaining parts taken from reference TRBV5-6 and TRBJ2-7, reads DAGVTQSPTHLIKTRGQQVTLRCSPKSGHDTVSWYQQALGQGPQFIFQYYEEEERQRGNFPDRFSGHQFPNYSSELNVNALLLGDSALYLCASSLGQLTYEQYFGPGTRLTVT.

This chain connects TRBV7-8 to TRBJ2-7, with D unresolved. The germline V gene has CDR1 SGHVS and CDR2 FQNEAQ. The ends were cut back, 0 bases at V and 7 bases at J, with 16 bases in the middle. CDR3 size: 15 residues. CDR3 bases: TGTGCCAGCAGCTTAGCGCGAATGGTGGTGGGGGAGCAGTACTTC. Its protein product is CASSLARMVVGEQYF.

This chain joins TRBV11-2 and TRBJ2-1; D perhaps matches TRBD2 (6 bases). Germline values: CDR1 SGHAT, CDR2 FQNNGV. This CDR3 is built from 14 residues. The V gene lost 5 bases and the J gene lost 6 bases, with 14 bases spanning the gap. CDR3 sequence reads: CASSRWDLLNEQFF. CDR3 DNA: TGTGCCAGCAGCCGGTGGGACTTACTCAATGAGCAGTTCTTC.

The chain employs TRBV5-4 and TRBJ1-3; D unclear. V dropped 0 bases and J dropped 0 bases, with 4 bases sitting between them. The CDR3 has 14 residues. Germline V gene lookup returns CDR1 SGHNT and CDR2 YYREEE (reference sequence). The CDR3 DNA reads TGTGCCAGCAGCTTGGACAACTCTGGAAACACCATATATTTT. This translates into CASSLDNSGNTIYF.

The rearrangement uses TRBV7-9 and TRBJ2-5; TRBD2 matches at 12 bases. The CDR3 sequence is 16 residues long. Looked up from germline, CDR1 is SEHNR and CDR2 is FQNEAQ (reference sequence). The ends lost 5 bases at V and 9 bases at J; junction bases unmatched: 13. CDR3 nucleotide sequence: TGTGCCAGCAGCACCCCCCTAGCGGGGGGGTCTCTGGCCCAGTACTTC. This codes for CASSTPLAGGSLAQYF.

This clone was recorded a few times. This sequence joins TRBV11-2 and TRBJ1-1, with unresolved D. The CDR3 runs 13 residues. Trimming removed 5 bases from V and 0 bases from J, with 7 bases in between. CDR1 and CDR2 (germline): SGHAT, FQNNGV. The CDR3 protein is CASSGYVNTEAFF. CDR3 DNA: TGTGCCAGCAGCGGATATGTGAACACTGAAGCTTTCTTT.

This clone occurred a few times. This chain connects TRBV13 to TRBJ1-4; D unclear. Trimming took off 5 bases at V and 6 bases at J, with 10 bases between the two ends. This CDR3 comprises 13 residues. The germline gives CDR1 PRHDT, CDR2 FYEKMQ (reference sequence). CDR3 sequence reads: CASSRGSDEKLFF. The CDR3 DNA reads TGTGCCAGCAGCCGAGGATCCGATGAAAAACTGTTTTTT.

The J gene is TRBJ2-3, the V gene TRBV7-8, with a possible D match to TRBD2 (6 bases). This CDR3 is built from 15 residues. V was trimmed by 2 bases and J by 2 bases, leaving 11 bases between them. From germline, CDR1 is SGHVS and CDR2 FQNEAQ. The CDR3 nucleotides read TGTGCCAGCAGCTTAAGAAGCGGGTACACAGATACGCAGTATTTT. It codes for CASSLRSGYTDTQYF.

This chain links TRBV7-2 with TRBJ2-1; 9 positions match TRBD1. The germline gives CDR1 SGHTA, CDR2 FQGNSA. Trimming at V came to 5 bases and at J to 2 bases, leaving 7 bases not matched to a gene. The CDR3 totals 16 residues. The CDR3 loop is CASSKTGQGTYNEQFF. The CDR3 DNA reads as TGTGCCAGCAGCAAAACGGGACAGGGAACCTACAATGAGCAGTTCTTC.

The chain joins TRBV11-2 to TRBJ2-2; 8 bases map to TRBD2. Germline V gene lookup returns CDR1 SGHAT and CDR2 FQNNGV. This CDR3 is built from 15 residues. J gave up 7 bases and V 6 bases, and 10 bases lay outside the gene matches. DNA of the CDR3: TGTGCCAGCAGGTCAACCGGGAGGGGGAACGGGGAGCTGTTTTTT. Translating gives CASRSTGRGNGELFF.

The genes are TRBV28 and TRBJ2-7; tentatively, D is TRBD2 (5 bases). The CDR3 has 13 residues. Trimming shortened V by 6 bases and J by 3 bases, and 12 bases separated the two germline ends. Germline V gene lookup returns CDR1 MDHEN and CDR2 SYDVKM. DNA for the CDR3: TGTGCCAGCAGCGGCGGGCCGCACTACGAGCAGTACTTC. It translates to CASSGGPHYEQYF. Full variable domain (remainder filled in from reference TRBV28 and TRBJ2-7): DVKVTQSSRYLVKRTGEKVFLECVQDMDHENMFWYRQDPGLGLRLIYFSYDVKMKEKGDIPEGYSVSREKKERFSLILESASTNQTSMYLCASSGGPHYEQYFGPGTRLTVT.

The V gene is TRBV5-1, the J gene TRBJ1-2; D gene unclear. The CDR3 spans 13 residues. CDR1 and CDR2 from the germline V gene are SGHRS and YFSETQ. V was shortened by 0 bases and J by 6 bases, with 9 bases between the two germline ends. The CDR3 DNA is TGCGCCAGCAGCTTGGGGGGAAACGATGGCTACACCTTC. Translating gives CASSLGGNDGYTF.

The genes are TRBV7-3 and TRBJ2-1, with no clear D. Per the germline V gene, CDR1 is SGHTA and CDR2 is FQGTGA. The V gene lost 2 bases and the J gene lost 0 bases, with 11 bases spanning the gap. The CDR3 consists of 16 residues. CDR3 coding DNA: TGTGCCAGCAGCTTATCCTTCGGAAGCTCCTACAATGAGCAGTTCTTC. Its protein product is CASSLSFGSSYNEQFF.

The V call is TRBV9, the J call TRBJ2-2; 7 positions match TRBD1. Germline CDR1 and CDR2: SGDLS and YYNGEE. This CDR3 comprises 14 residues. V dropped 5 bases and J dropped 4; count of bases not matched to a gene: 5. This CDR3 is CASRAGTATGELFF. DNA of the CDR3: TGTGCCAGCAGGGCAGGGACAGCCACCGGGGAGCTGTTTTTT.

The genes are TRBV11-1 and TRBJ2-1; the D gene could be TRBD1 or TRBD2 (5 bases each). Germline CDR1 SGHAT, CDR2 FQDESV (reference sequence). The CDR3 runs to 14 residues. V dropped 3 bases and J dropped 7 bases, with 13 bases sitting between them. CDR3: CASSFGAGGNEQFF. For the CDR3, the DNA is TGTGCCAGCAGCTTTGGCGCTGGGGGAAATGAGCAGTTCTTC.

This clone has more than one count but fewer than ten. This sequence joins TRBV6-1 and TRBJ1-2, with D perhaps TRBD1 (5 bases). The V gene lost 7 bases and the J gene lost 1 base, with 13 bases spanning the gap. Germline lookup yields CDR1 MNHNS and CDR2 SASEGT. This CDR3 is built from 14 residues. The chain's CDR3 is CASTLTRGNYGYTF. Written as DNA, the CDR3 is TGTGCCAGCACCCTAACGAGGGGTAACTATGGCTACACCTTC.

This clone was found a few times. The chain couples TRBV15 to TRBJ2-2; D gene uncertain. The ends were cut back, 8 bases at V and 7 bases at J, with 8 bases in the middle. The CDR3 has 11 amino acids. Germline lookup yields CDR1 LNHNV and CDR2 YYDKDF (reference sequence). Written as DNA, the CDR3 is TGTGCCACCCTCCTGGGCGGGGAGCTGTTTTTT. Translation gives CATLLGGELFF.

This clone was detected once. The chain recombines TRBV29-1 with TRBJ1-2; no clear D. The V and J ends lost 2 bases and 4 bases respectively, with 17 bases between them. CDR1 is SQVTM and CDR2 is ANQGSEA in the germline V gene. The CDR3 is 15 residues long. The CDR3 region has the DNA TGCAGCGTTGAACCGTCGGAGGCCCCGACCTATGGCTACACCTTC. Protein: CSVEPSEAPTYGYTF.

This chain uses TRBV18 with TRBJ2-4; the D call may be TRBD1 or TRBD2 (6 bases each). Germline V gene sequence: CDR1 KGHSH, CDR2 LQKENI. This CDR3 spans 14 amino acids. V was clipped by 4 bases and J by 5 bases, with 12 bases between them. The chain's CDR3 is CASSRKGGENIQYF. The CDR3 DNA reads TGTGCCAGCTCACGTAAGGGGGGTGAAAACATTCAGTACTTC.

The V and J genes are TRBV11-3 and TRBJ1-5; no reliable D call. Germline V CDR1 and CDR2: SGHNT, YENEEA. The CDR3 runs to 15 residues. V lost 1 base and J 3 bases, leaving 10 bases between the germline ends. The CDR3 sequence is CASSLGPRANQPQHF. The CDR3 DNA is TGTGCCAGCAGCTTAGGCCCCCGGGCCAATCAGCCCCAGCATTTT.

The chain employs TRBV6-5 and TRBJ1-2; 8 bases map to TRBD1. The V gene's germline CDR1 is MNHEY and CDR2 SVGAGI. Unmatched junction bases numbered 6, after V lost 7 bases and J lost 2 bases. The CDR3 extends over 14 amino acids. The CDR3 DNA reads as TGTGCCAGCACCAGGACAGGGTTCAACTATGGCTACACCTTC. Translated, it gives CASTRTGFNYGYTF.